This passage covers 14 T cell receptor beta chains from one sample sequenced in a study of Ad26.COV2.S vaccination and SARS-CoV-2 variants. The treatment here: around 19 received Ad26.COV2.S at low or high dose, single or two shots; several received placebo; per-sample allocation not given. The samples were gathered on day 63 after the first injection of vaccine or placebo. Only in-frame clones appear in the TCRdb table, and some are missing; sequencing was by immunoSEQ multiplex PCR. The sample lists approximately 300,000 clones, approximately 86% occurring once. The sequences come from peripheral blood, collected in a trial of Ad26.COV2.S vaccine versus placebo. The receptors originated from a person aged 18-60 years who received the Ad26.COV2.S COVID-19 vaccine or a placebo.

The chain couples TRBV10-3 to TRBJ2-3; no reliable D call. The V end was cut by 6 bases, the J end by 5 bases, with 6 bases between. In germline, CDR1 is ENHRY, CDR2 SYGVKD. The CDR3 is made up of 11 amino acids. The CDR3 loop is CAISERDTQYF. The CDR3 coding sequence is TGTGCCATCAGCGAAAGAGATACGCAGTATTTT.

This clone was seen at least ten times. This sequence joins TRBV12-3 or TRBV12-4 and TRBJ1-3; D gene unclear. The CDR3 covers 13 residues. The germline V and J ends were trimmed by 7 bases and 11 bases, with 18 bases remaining between them. The chain's CDR3 is CASTLNPLMPIYF. Written as DNA, the CDR3 is TGTGCCAGCACCCTTAATCCCCTGATGCCCATATATTTT.

This clone was found once. J is TRBJ1-2 and V is TRBV7-2, with D unresolved. This CDR3 has 16 residues. Trimming removed 1 base at V and 7 bases at J, with 19 bases between. The germline V gene encodes CDR1 SGHTA and CDR2 FQGNSA. CDR3 bases: TGTGCCAGCAGCTTAGATTTCAGGTCGGCCCCCGTTGGCTACACCTTC. It encodes CASSLDFRSAPVGYTF.

The chain is built from TRBV28 and TRBJ1-1; the D gene is possibly TRBD1 (5 bases). CDR3 length: 12 residues. Germline CDR1 reads MDHEN; CDR2 reads SYDVKM. V was cut by 4 bases and J by 10 bases, with 13 bases left in between. For the CDR3, the DNA is TGTGCCAGCAGTTCGGTGACAGAAAGAGCTTTCTTT. Its translation is CASSSVTERAFF.

The chain couples TRBV19 to TRBJ1-1; no reliable D call. This CDR3 is 11 amino acids long. The ends were cut back, 6 bases at V and 5 bases at J, with 7 bases in the middle. Germline-derived CDR1 and CDR2 are LNHDA and SQIVND (reference sequence). The CDR3 coding sequence is TGTGCCAGTAGCGGTTGGACTGAAGCTTTCTTT. Translating it yields CASSGWTEAFF. The entire variable domain, with the rest obtained from reference TRBV19 and TRBJ1-1, is as follows: DGGITQSPKYLFRKEGQNVTLSCEQNLNHDAMYWYRQDPGQGLRLIYYSQIVNDFQKGDIAEGYSVSREKKESFPLTVTSAQKNPTAFYLCASSGWTEAFFGQGTRLTVV.

This clone was observed a single time. V usage is TRBV6-1 and J usage is TRBJ2-1; the D is unclear. From germline, CDR1 is MNHNS and CDR2 SASEGT. The CDR3 contains 13 residues. V was cut by 2 bases and J by 15 bases, with 17 bases left in between. The CDR3 region has the DNA TGTGCCAGCAGTGAAAGTCCCTCGGCCCACAGGTTCTTC. Translation: CASSESPSAHRFF.

This clone has a handful of counts. In nucleotides, the CDR3 is TGTGCCAGCAGCTTAGGAGCAGGGGCCAACGAGCAGTACTTC. It codes for CASSLGAGANEQYF. The V call is TRBV7-2, the J call TRBJ2-7, with TRBD1 as a possible D gene (6 bases). Between the trimmed V and J ends, which lost 1 base and 5 bases, there was a span of 12 bases. CDR3 length: 14 residues. From germline, CDR1 is SGHTA and CDR2 FQGNSA.

The chain combines TRBV7-2 with TRBJ2-1; D possibly matches TRBD1 or TRBD2 (6 bases each). Trimming cost V 1 base and J 6 bases, with 16 bases left between them. CDR3 size: 16 residues. From germline, CDR1 is SGHTA and CDR2 FQGNSA. CDR3 coding DNA: TGTGCCAGCAGCTTAGTGTCCCCGGGGGCACGCAATGAGCAGTTCTTC. It yields the protein CASSLVSPGARNEQFF.

V gene TRBV7-8 combines with J gene TRBJ1-2; tentatively, D is TRBD1 (6 bases). From germline, CDR1 is SGHVS and CDR2 FQNEAQ. Trimming pared 2 bases from V and 3 bases from J, leaving 13 bases between. The CDR3 covers 15 residues. This chain's CDR3 is CASSLLNREHYGYTF. The CDR3 DNA reads as TGTGCCAGCAGCTTACTTAACAGGGAACACTATGGCTACACCTTC.

This clone appeared a single time. This chain uses TRBV30 with TRBJ2-1, with 11 bases aligning to TRBD1. Germline values: CDR1 GTSNPN, CDR2 SVGIG (reference sequence). This CDR3 has 18 residues. The J segment lost 4 bases and the V segment lost 3 bases, leaving 14 bases of the junction unmatched. The CDR3 coding sequence is TGTGCCTGGAGCAAAGGACAGGGGGCGAAAGTCCCGTACAATGAGCAGTTCTTC. Protein product: CAWSKGQGAKVPYNEQFF.

V usage is TRBV12-5 and J usage is TRBJ2-1, with TRBD1 matching 7 bases. This CDR3 comprises 15 residues. The trim removed 5 bases at V and 2 bases at J, leaving 6 bases unmatched. CDR1 LGHNT and CDR2 FRNRAP come from the germline V gene. CDR3 protein: CASGHDRVTYNEQFF. In nucleotides, the CDR3 is TGTGCTAGTGGTCACGACAGGGTCACCTACAATGAGCAGTTCTTC.

The genes are TRBV5-1 and TRBJ2-1; the match to TRBD2 covers 10 bases. CDR1 SGHRS and CDR2 YFSETQ come from the germline V gene. The CDR3 has 16 amino acids. V lost 4 bases to trimming and J lost 3 bases; unmatched junction nucleotides: 7. The CDR3 reads CASSPRGLANYNEQFF. The CDR3 DNA sequence: TGCGCCAGCAGCCCGAGGGGACTAGCGAACTACAATGAGCAGTTCTTC.

This rearrangement joins TRBV5-1 to TRBJ1-3; D is unclear. Germline V gives CDR1 SGHRS, CDR2 YFSETQ. V was clipped by 0 bases and J by 4 bases, with 8 bases between them. CDR3 size: 14 residues. The CDR3 nucleotides are TGCGCCAGCAGCTTGGAGTCACTCGGAAACACCATATATTTT. Its translation: CASSLESLGNTIYF.

A remark on this clone: A junction boundary mismatches the germline segment, possibly from a read error. The V and J genes are TRBV7-7 and TRBJ2-5; TRBD2 matches 9 bases. Germline V CDR1 and CDR2: SSHAT, FNYEAQ (reference sequence). This CDR3 is built from 16 residues. In DNA form, the CDR3 reads TGTGCTAGCAGCGCCCGGGCTAGCGGGGTGGGCGAGACCCAGTACTTC. Protein product: CASSARASGVGETQYF.